Listed here are 21 T cell receptor beta chains from one sample, sequenced in a study of T cells after yellow fever vaccination. TCRdb redid the calling of the 5' RACE reads with MiXCR, one entry per CDR3 protein. This table holds under 400,000 distinct CDR3 sequences, under 14% found once. The sequencing used PBMCs, collected on the day of the first yellow fever vaccination. Source of these receptors: a man between 18 and 29 years old who received the YFV17D yellow fever vaccine.

The rearrangement links TRBV2 to TRBJ2-3; TRBD1 aligns across 7 bases. The CDR3 sequence is 13 residues long. V was clipped by 4 bases and J by 4 bases; unmatched bases: 2. Germline V CDR1 and CDR2: SNHLY, FYNNEI. In nucleotides, the CDR3 is TGTGCCAGCAGTGTGGGACAGCCAGATACGCAGTATTTT. Translated: CASSVGQPDTQYF.

The chain combines TRBV20-1 with TRBJ2-3, with 13 bases matching TRBD2. CDR1 DFQATT and CDR2 SNEGSKA come from the germline V gene (reference sequence). The CDR3 loop spans 17 amino acids. J lost 2 bases, V lost 5 bases, and 10 bases had no gene match. CDR3 sequence: CSAPGLAGAASTDTQYF. CDR3 nucleotides: TGCAGTGCTCCTGGACTAGCGGGGGCCGCTTCCACAGATACGCAGTATTTT.

The chain links TRBV20-1 to TRBJ2-3, with 9 bases matching TRBD2. The CDR3 loop spans 16 amino acids. With V trimmed by 1 base and J by 3 bases, 8 bases remained unmatched. The germline CDR1 and CDR2 sequences are DFQATT and SNEGSKA (reference sequence). CDR3 protein: CSARGAGGSRTDTQYF. In nucleotides, the CDR3 is TGCAGTGCTAGAGGAGCGGGGGGCTCCCGGACAGATACGCAGTATTTT.

The V call is TRBV15, the J call TRBJ2-3; tentatively, D is TRBD1 or TRBD2 (6 bases each). The germline CDR1 and CDR2 sequences are LNHNV and YYDKDF (reference sequence). The CDR3 has 17 amino acids. V gave up 1 base and J gave up 2 bases, with 16 bases separating them. CDR3 bases: TGTGCCACCAGCAGAGGGGGGAACGGGGGCCTCACAGATACGCAGTATTTT. It codes for CATSRGGNGGLTDTQYF.

This clonotype was seen more than once but under ten times. The chain has TRBV20-1 and TRBJ2-3; 10 bases fit TRBD2. The V segment lost 3 bases and the J segment 2 bases; nucleotides outside the gene matches: 17. CDR1 and CDR2 from the germline V gene are DFQATT and SNEGSKA (reference sequence). This CDR3 spans 19 amino acids. Written as DNA, the CDR3 is TGCAGTGCTAGTCCTTTCGGGGGCTCTACTAGCGGGGTCACAGATACGCAGTATTTT. It translates to CSASPFGGSTSGVTDTQYF.

The V gene is TRBV5-1, the J gene TRBJ2-3; 10 nucleotides line up with TRBD2. Germline assignment: CDR1 SGHRS and CDR2 YFSETQ. With V trimmed by 4 bases and J by 5 bases, 10 bases remained unmatched. The CDR3 has 16 amino acids. The CDR3 reads CASSPRAGGQRDTQYF. CDR3 DNA: TGCGCCAGCAGCCCAAGAGCGGGGGGGCAAAGAGATACGCAGTATTTT.

This clonotype was seen a few times. This sequence joins TRBV5-1 and TRBJ2-3; D is uncertain. There are 13 residues in the CDR3. V was clipped by 1 base and J by 7 bases, with 10 bases between them. The germline CDR1 and CDR2 sequences are SGHRS and YFSETQ. CDR3 amino acids: CASSLTGLNTQYF. CDR3 in DNA: TGCGCCAGCAGCTTGACCGGGTTGAATACGCAGTATTTT.

This chain links TRBV20-1 with TRBJ1-6; D may be TRBD1 (5 bases). V was trimmed by 3 bases and J by 8 bases, leaving 17 bases between them. Germline CDR1 DFQATT, CDR2 SNEGSKA (reference sequence). The CDR3 runs to 15 residues. The CDR3 DNA reads as TGCAGTGCTAGTGAGCAGGGCGGCGGGGATTCACCCCTCCACTTT. Its translation is CSASEQGGGDSPLHF.

This clonotype was picked up many times. The rearrangement joins TRBV12-3 or TRBV12-4 to TRBJ1-2; a weak D match, TRBD1 (5 bases). With 3 bases removed from V and 5 bases from J, the gap between germline ends came to 7 bases. This CDR3 spans 12 amino acids. The CDR3 loop is CASSFGGYGYTF. The DNA for the CDR3 is TGTGCCAGCAGTTTTGGGGGATATGGCTACACCTTC.

About this clonotype: One junction end disagrees with the germline gene, perhaps due to a read error. The genes are TRBV4-3 and TRBJ1-5; D not resolved. This CDR3 spans 15 amino acids. In germline, CDR1 is LGHNA, CDR2 YSLEER. The CDR3, as DNA: TGCGCCAGCAACCAAGGCGTGTCGTTAGATCAGCCCCAGCATTTT. Translated: CASNQGVSLDQPQHF.

There are many counts of this clonotype. The J gene is TRBJ2-4, the V gene TRBV5-1; the D call may be TRBD1 or TRBD2 (6 bases each). Deletions cut 2 bases from V and 0 bases from J, with 21 bases between. The CDR3 contains 19 residues. CDR1 SGHRS and CDR2 YFSETQ come from the germline V gene. The CDR3 nucleotides read TGCGCCAGCAGCTTAACTCCTTGGGGGGCGGGACTAGCCAAAAACATTCAGTACTTC. Residues: CASSLTPWGAGLAKNIQYF.

This clonotype was detected a few times. Its ends do not fully match the called genes, so a read error is possible. J is TRBJ2-5 and V is TRBV7-7; D is unclear. From germline, CDR1 is SSHAT and CDR2 FNYEAQ (reference sequence). This CDR3 has 14 amino acids. CDR3 DNA: TGTGCTAGCAGCTTAGGTCGGCGGCAAGAGACCCAGTACTTC. Its translation: CASSLGRRQETQYF.

This clonotype was counted many times. The V call is TRBV6-2 or TRBV6-3, the J call TRBJ2-3; 11 bases line up with TRBD2. The CDR3 length is 16 residues. V trimming: 2 bases; J trimming: 4 bases; junction bases outside the gene matches: 5. CDR1 and CDR2 from the germline V gene are MNHEY and SVGEGT. CDR3 DNA sequence: TGTGCCAGCAGTTACGTGACTAGCGGGGAGTCAGATACGCAGTATTTT. This sequence encodes CASSYVTSGESDTQYF.

This clonotype was detected a few times. This CDR3 is CASSRGDSTDTQYF. CDR3 DNA: TGTGCCAGCAGTCGGGGGGATAGCACAGATACGCAGTATTTT. The chain links TRBV2 to TRBJ2-3; 7 bases match TRBD2. Germline V gene lookup returns CDR1 SNHLY and CDR2 FYNNEI. The J segment lost 0 bases and the V segment lost 5 bases, leaving 2 bases of the junction unmatched. The CDR3 runs to 14 residues.

This clonotype has a count of ten or more. The rearrangement joins TRBV20-1 to TRBJ1-1; D gene unclear. V lost 5 bases and J 2 bases, leaving 9 bases between the germline ends. Germline-derived CDR1 and CDR2 are DFQATT and SNEGSKA (reference sequence). There are 12 residues in the CDR3. The CDR3: CSAPDPNTEAFF. The CDR3 region has the DNA TGCAGTGCTCCGGACCCAAACACTGAAGCTTTCTTT.

This clonotype was picked up a small number of times. This sequence joins TRBV19 and TRBJ2-1; D remains ambiguous. The V gene lost 6 bases and the J gene lost 12 bases, with 12 bases spanning the gap. The CDR3 has 11 amino acids. Germline-derived CDR1 and CDR2 are LNHDA and SQIVND (reference sequence). The CDR3 DNA reads TGTGCCAGTAGCGACGCATTACGGCAGTTCTTC. Protein: CASSDALRQFF.

This clonotype was counted between two and nine times. The rearrangement uses TRBV24-1 and TRBJ1-2; D ambiguous. The V end lost 2 bases, the J end lost 2 bases, and 14 bases lay between the germline ends. This CDR3 region has 16 residues. Looked up from germline, CDR1 is KGHDR and CDR2 is SFDVKD. CDR3 nucleotide sequence: TGTGCCACCAGTGATTCGGATCCCTCAGTGAACTATGGCTACACCTTC. This sequence encodes CATSDSDPSVNYGYTF.

The sample holds a few counts of this clonotype. This chain links TRBV27 with TRBJ2-3; TRBD2 aligns across 10 bases. The CDR3 is 15 residues long. From germline, CDR1 is MNHEY and CDR2 SMNVEV (reference sequence). V trimming: 2 bases; J trimming: 5 bases; junction bases outside the gene matches: 4. The CDR3 is CASSLVLAGVDTQYF. The CDR3 nucleotides read TGTGCCAGCAGTTTAGTCCTAGCGGGGGTAGATACGCAGTATTTT.

V usage is TRBV6-2 or TRBV6-3 and J usage is TRBJ1-2, with 10 bases identical to TRBD1. CDR1 is MNHEY and CDR2 is SVGEGT in the germline V gene. The length of the CDR3 is 18 residues. The trim removed 6 bases at V and 3 bases at J, leaving 16 bases unmatched. CDR3 in amino acids: CASSSYLSRDRGDYGYTF. In DNA form, the CDR3 reads TGTGCCAGCAGCTCGTACCTGTCGCGGGACAGGGGAGACTATGGCTACACCTTC.

This clonotype was recorded many times. V and J are TRBV5-1 and TRBJ1-6; perhaps TRBD1 as D (5 bases). The CDR3 contains 15 residues. Trimming cost V 4 bases and J 7 bases, with 15 bases left between them. Germline lookup yields CDR1 SGHRS and CDR2 YFSETQ. CDR3: CASSPGWDGNSPLHF. The DNA of the CDR3 is TGCGCCAGCAGCCCCGGCTGGGACGGAAATTCACCCCTCCACTTT.

In its sample, this clonotype was seen a few times. The V call is TRBV2, the J call TRBJ2-7; 7 bases are shared with TRBD2. Germline lookup yields CDR1 SNHLY and CDR2 FYNNEI. The CDR3 contains 14 residues. V dropped 7 bases and J dropped 2; count of bases not matched to a gene: 8. CDR3 residues: CASTSREATYEQYF. The CDR3 DNA sequence: TGTGCCAGCACCTCTCGGGAGGCGACCTACGAGCAGTACTTC.